Following are 32 T cell receptor beta chains from one sample sequenced in a study of CD8+CD57+ T cells in acquired aplastic anemia. Researchers used genomic DNA as the template to profile TCR beta VDJ and CDR3. TCRdb called the reads again in MiXCR, with one record for every CDR3 protein. The top ten clones hold more than 45% of a sample with approximately 200,000 distinct CDR3 sequences, 64% of them seen once. Source material: sorted CD4+, CD8+, or CD8+CD57+ T cells (not recorded which) from PBMCs. Receptor source: a human donor with severe aplastic anemia or a healthy control (not recorded which).

The rearrangement uses TRBV20-1 and TRBJ1-5, with 10 bases matching TRBD1. The CDR3 consists of 15 residues. The trim removed 4 bases at V and 4 bases at J, leaving 7 bases unmatched. CDR1 and CDR2 (germline): DFQATT, SNEGSKA (reference sequence). CDR3 residues: CSATGTGDGNQPQHF. The CDR3 DNA is TGCAGTGCTACCGGGACAGGGGATGGAAATCAGCCCCAGCATTTT.

V and J are TRBV15 and TRBJ1-2; TRBD1 matches 7 bases. Germline V lookup: CDR1 LNHNV, CDR2 YYDKDF (reference sequence). J lost 0 bases, V lost 3 bases, and 7 bases had no gene match. The CDR3 contains 16 residues. CDR3 sequence (DNA): TGTGCCACCAGCAGCGAATGGGACAGCACTAACTATGGCTACACCTTC. This translates into CATSSEWDSTNYGYTF.

This clonotype showed up many times. The chain employs TRBV5-8 and TRBJ1-6, with no clear D. The CDR3 consists of 9 residues. Trimming cost V 8 bases and J 12 bases, with 6 bases left between them. CDR1 SGHTS and CDR2 YDEGEE come from the germline V gene. The DNA of the CDR3 is TGTGCCAGTTCTCAACCCCTCCACTTT. Protein: CASSQPLHF.

This clonotype was counted a single time. The rearrangement links TRBV7-9 to TRBJ2-7; D not certain. Germline V gives CDR1 SEHNR, CDR2 FQNEAQ (reference sequence). This CDR3 contains 12 residues. Trimming removed 5 bases from V and 7 bases from J, with 12 bases in between. CDR3 coding DNA: TGTGCCAGCAGCCTGGACGAGGTAGAGCAGTACTTC. Its protein is CASSLDEVEQYF.

J is TRBJ2-5 and V is TRBV19; TRBD2 agrees at 8 bases. The CDR3 loop spans 13 amino acids. CDR1 and CDR2 from the germline V gene are LNHDA and SQIVND (reference sequence). Trimming took 6 bases from V and 5 from J; bases not matched to a gene: 5. The CDR3 DNA reads TGTGCCAGTAGGGAGCGGGAGTGGGAGACCCAGTACTTC. It is translated as CASREREWETQYF.

V gene TRBV10-3 combines with J gene TRBJ1-4; D is unclear. The CDR3 consists of 15 residues. Germline V lookup: CDR1 ENHRY, CDR2 SYGVKD. V dropped 5 bases and J dropped 0 bases, with 10 bases sitting between them. Here the CDR3 DNA reads TGTGCCATCAGTAGTGGAGGGTCAACTAATGAAAAACTGTTTTTT. It yields the protein CAISSGGSTNEKLFF.

The J gene is TRBJ2-5, the V gene TRBV19, with TRBD2 matching over 14 bases. The CDR3 consists of 15 residues. The germline V gene has CDR1 LNHDA and CDR2 SQIVND (reference sequence). J lost 4 bases, V lost 8 bases, and 6 bases had no gene match. The CDR3: CASSGTSGRRETQYF. CDR3 nucleotide sequence: TGTGCCAGTTCCGGGACTAGCGGGAGAAGAGAGACCCAGTACTTC.

This chain joins TRBV12-3 or TRBV12-4 and TRBJ2-1; no definite D call. V lost 11 bases, J lost 10 bases, and 24 bases lay in between. The length of the CDR3 is 14 residues. The chain's CDR3 is CAGTPHPLVGEQFF. The CDR3 region has the DNA TGTGCCGGCACCCCCCACCCGCTCGTCGGGGAGCAGTTCTTC.

The rearrangement joins TRBV29-1 to TRBJ1-5; a possible D gene is TRBD1 (6 bases). Germline CDR1 SQVTM, CDR2 ANQGSEA. The CDR3 covers 14 residues. The V end was cut by 7 bases, the J end by 6 bases, with 19 bases between. CDR3 sequence (DNA): TGCAGCGCCGGGGGCTCCGGCTTAGGTCAGCCCCAGCATTTT. Encoded protein: CSAGGSGLGQPQHF. Using reference TRBV29-1 and TRBJ1-5 for the parts outside the CDR3, the full variable domain is SAVISQKPSRDICQRGTSLTIQCQVDSQVTMMFWYRQQPGQSLTLIATANQGSEATYESGFVIDKFPISRPNLTFSTLTVSNMSPEDSSIYLCSAGGSGLGQPQHFGDGTRLSIL.

This chain connects TRBV7-8 to TRBJ2-7, with TRBD1 as a possible D gene (5 bases). The germline V gene has CDR1 SGHVS and CDR2 FQNEAQ. V lost 0 bases, J lost 8 bases, and 8 bases lay in between. The CDR3 runs 12 residues. This chain's CDR3 is CASSLADRKQYF. The CDR3 DNA reads as TGTGCCAGCAGCTTAGCCGACAGAAAGCAGTACTTC.

The gene calls are TRBV4-1 and TRBJ1-5, with no clear D. V gave up 5 bases and J gave up 2 bases, with 13 bases separating them. The CDR3 is 15 amino acids. Germline CDR1 is MGHRA and CDR2 is YSYEKL. The CDR3 sequence: CASSLLKSGNQPQHF. CDR3 nucleotide sequence: TGCGCCAGCAGCTTACTAAAATCGGGCAATCAGCCCCAGCATTTT.

The CDR3 spells CASSSFQGAGFRGQYF. DNA of the CDR3: TGTGCCAGCAGCTCGTTCCAGGGGGCCGGGTTCCGGGGGCAGTACTTC. The chain links TRBV7-9 to TRBJ2-7, with 8 nucleotides matching TRBD1. The CDR3 loop spans 16 amino acids. CDR1 SEHNR and CDR2 FQNEAQ come from the germline V gene (reference sequence). V lost 4 bases, J lost 9 bases, and 17 bases stayed unmatched.

V and J are TRBV19 and TRBJ2-1, with D possibly matching TRBD1 (6 bases). The germline V gene has CDR1 LNHDA and CDR2 SQIVND (reference sequence). This CDR3 contains 15 residues. The V gene lost 5 bases and the J gene lost 6 bases, with 17 bases spanning the gap. DNA for the CDR3: TGTGCCAGTAGTCTTTGGCAGGGGACGAGCAATGAGCAGTTCTTC. This translates into CASSLWQGTSNEQFF.

This chain joins TRBV7-9 and TRBJ1-6, with D unclear. V was shortened by 2 bases and J by 7 bases, with 9 bases between the two germline ends. Germline CDR1 and CDR2: SEHNR and FQNEAQ (reference sequence). CDR3 length: 14 amino acids. Here the CDR3 DNA reads TGTGCCAGCAGCTTAAGTGGGATGAATTCACCCCTCCACTTT. Protein sequence: CASSLSGMNSPLHF.

This chain joins TRBV12-3 or TRBV12-4 and TRBJ1-2; possible D gene TRBD1, 6 bases. CDR3 length: 14 residues. Trimming cost V 3 bases and J 2 bases, with 10 bases left between them. CDR3 residues: CASSFGQTNYGYTF. CDR3 bases: TGTGCCAGCAGTTTCGGACAGACGAACTATGGCTACACCTTC.

The chain recombines TRBV19 with TRBJ1-5; D call uncertain. Trimming stripped 6 bases from V and 6 bases from J, with 12 bases between. The germline gives CDR1 LNHDA, CDR2 SQIVND (reference sequence). This CDR3 comprises 13 residues. The CDR3 DNA is TGTGCCAGTAGCATTTTGGTTGGTCAGCCCCAGCATTTT. Protein product: CASSILVGQPQHF. The complete variable domain, with remaining parts taken from reference TRBV19 and TRBJ1-5, reads DGGITQSPKYLFRKEGQNVTLSCEQNLNHDAMYWYRQDPGQGLRLIYYSQIVNDFQKGDIAEGYSVSREKKESFPLTVTSAQKNPTAFYLCASSILVGQPQHFGDGTRLSIL.

The gene calls are TRBV7-9 and TRBJ1-4; TRBD1 agrees at 10 bases. V was clipped by 6 bases and J by 3 bases; unmatched bases: 10. The CDR3 runs 17 residues. Germline V gives CDR1 SEHNR, CDR2 FQNEAQ (reference sequence). CDR3 bases: TGTGCCAGCAGATCCGGGACAGGGGATCCGGCTAATGAAAAACTGTTTTTT. Protein sequence: CASRSGTGDPANEKLFF.

This clonotype was observed a single time. The J gene is TRBJ2-1, the V gene TRBV10-3, with 8 positions matching TRBD2. The CDR3 contains 13 residues. Unmatched junction bases numbered 7, after V lost 9 bases and J lost 6 bases. Looked up from germline, CDR1 is ENHRY and CDR2 is SYGVKD. The chain's CDR3 is CAISLAGGNEQFF. Here the CDR3 DNA reads TGTGCCATTAGCCTAGCGGGTGGCAATGAGCAGTTCTTC.

The chain has TRBV5-1 and TRBJ2-7, with TRBD1 matching 9 bases. CDR3 length: 14 residues. V lost 1 base, J lost 4 bases, and 3 bases stayed unmatched. CDR1 is SGHRS and CDR2 is YFSETQ in the germline V gene. CDR3 nucleotide sequence: TGCGCCAGCAGCTTGCAGGGACAGGGTTACGAGCAGTACTTC. Translated, it gives CASSLQGQGYEQYF.

The chain is built from TRBV5-1 and TRBJ2-1, with a weak D call TRBD2 (5 bases). The CDR3 contains 15 residues. V dropped 0 bases and J dropped 0 bases, with 7 bases sitting between them. CDR1 is SGHRS and CDR2 is YFSETQ in the germline V gene. The CDR3 loop reads CASSLDGSSYNEQFF. The CDR3 DNA reads TGCGCCAGCAGCTTGGATGGGAGCTCCTACAATGAGCAGTTCTTC. Together with reference TRBV5-1 and TRBJ2-1, the CDR3 gives the full variable domain: KAGVTQTPRYLIKTRGQQVTLSCSPISGHRSVSWYQQTPGQGLQFLFEYFSETQRNKGNFPGRFSGRQFSNSRSEMNVSTLELGDSALYLCASSLDGSSYNEQFFGPGTRLTVL.

This clonotype has only a few counts. The J gene is TRBJ1-5, the V gene TRBV28; D is unclear. The germline CDR1 and CDR2 sequences are MDHEN and SYDVKM. V lost 3 bases to trimming and J lost 4 bases, with 13 bases between them. The CDR3 is 15 amino acids. The CDR3 region has the DNA TGTGCCAGCAGTTTCCTCCGGGAGATAAATCAGCCCCAGCATTTT. Amino acids: CASSFLREINQPQHF.

The chain joins TRBV7-9 to TRBJ1-4; no clear D gene. Germline loops: CDR1 SEHNR, CDR2 FQNEAQ (reference sequence). Deletions cut 0 bases from V and 10 bases from J, with 15 bases between. The CDR3 loop spans 15 amino acids. CDR3 in amino acids: CASSLARTRHGKLFF. DNA of the CDR3: TGTGCCAGCAGCTTAGCGCGGACGCGCCACGGAAAACTGTTTTTT.

This clonotype has just a few counts. J is TRBJ1-6 and V is TRBV20-1, with D perhaps TRBD1 (6 bases). The CDR3 has 15 residues. V was cut by 2 bases and J by 5 bases, with 13 bases left in between. Per germline, CDR1 DFQATT and CDR2 SNEGSKA (reference sequence). The CDR3 DNA reads as TGCAGTGCTAGATCAGGGGCGGGTAATAATTCACCCCTCCACTTT. It codes for CSARSGAGNNSPLHF.

The V gene is TRBV20-1, the J gene TRBJ1-1, with D unresolved. V lost 3 bases, J lost 1 base, and 6 bases lay in between. Looked up from germline, CDR1 is DFQATT and CDR2 is SNEGSKA (reference sequence). The CDR3 runs to 12 residues. Here the CDR3 DNA reads TGCAGTGCTAGGACAACGAACACTGAAGCTTTCTTT. Translating it yields CSARTTNTEAFF.

The table lists this clonotype with a count of one. This sequence joins TRBV7-9 and TRBJ2-7; D is unresolved. V was cut by 0 bases and J by 4 bases, with 7 bases left in between. The V gene's germline CDR1 is SEHNR and CDR2 FQNEAQ (reference sequence). The CDR3 spans 13 residues. DNA of the CDR3: TGTGCCAGCAGCTTAGCGGGGAAGTACGAGCAGTACTTC. Translated: CASSLAGKYEQYF.

V usage is TRBV7-2 and J usage is TRBJ2-5, with 7 nucleotides matching TRBD1. V lost 5 bases and J lost 11; bases outside the gene matches: 8. The CDR3 runs to 12 residues. Germline V gene data show CDR1 as SGHTA and CDR2 as FQGNSA. CDR3: CASSPDRSQQYF. CDR3 coding DNA: TGTGCCAGCAGCCCGGACAGGTCGCAACAGTACTTC.

J is TRBJ1-4 and V is TRBV7-2; D gene unclear. From germline, CDR1 is SGHTA and CDR2 FQGNSA. V was clipped by 5 bases and J by 8 bases, with 9 bases between them. This CDR3 comprises 12 residues. The CDR3 region has the DNA TGTGCCAGCAGCCCCGGTACGGAAAAACTGTTTTTT. Protein product: CASSPGTEKLFF. Based on the CDR3 plus reference TRBV7-2 and TRBJ1-4, the full variable domain is GAGVSQSPSNKVTEKGKDVELRCDPISGHTALYWYRQSLGQGLEFLIYFQGNSAPDKSGLPSDRFSAERTGGSVSTLTIQRTQQEDSAVYLCASSPGTEKLFFGSGTQLSVL.

V usage is TRBV5-4 and J usage is TRBJ2-5; 11 positions match TRBD1. The CDR3 runs to 17 residues. Germline V gene sequence: CDR1 SGHNT, CDR2 YYREEE (reference sequence). V trimming: 5 bases; J trimming: 1 base; junction bases outside the gene matches: 10. In DNA form, the CDR3 reads TGTGCCAGCAGTCCTACTGCCGGGACAGGGGGCCAAGAGACCCAGTACTTC. Translating it yields CASSPTAGTGGQETQYF.

The chain has TRBV6-5 and TRBJ1-4; the D gene is possibly TRBD1 (5 bases). Germline lookup yields CDR1 MNHEY and CDR2 SVGAGI. The CDR3 has 13 residues. V dropped 11 bases and J dropped 7 bases, with 17 bases sitting between them. The CDR3 spells CAVRGEGFEKLFF. Here the CDR3 DNA reads TGTGCCGTCCGGGGGGAAGGATTTGAAAAACTGTTTTTT.

This rearrangement joins TRBV5-1 to TRBJ2-1; no firm D call. Per the germline V gene, CDR1 is SGHRS and CDR2 is YFSETQ. The CDR3 totals 16 residues. V lost 4 bases to trimming and J lost 0 bases, with 14 bases between them. Here the CDR3 DNA reads TGCGCCAGCAGCCCCGAGACTCGCAGCTCCTACAATGAGCAGTTCTTC. Protein: CASSPETRSSYNEQFF. Using reference TRBV5-1 and TRBJ2-1 for the parts outside the CDR3, the full variable domain is KAGVTQTPRYLIKTRGQQVTLSCSPISGHRSVSWYQQTPGQGLQFLFEYFSETQRNKGNFPGRFSGRQFSNSRSEMNVSTLELGDSALYLCASSPETRSSYNEQFFGPGTRLTVL.

The chain employs TRBV6-5 and TRBJ1-6; 8 bases align to TRBD1. J lost 9 bases, V lost 6 bases, and 7 bases had no gene match. CDR1 and CDR2 from the germline V gene are MNHEY and SVGAGI. The CDR3 runs 14 residues. CDR3 in DNA: TGTGCCAGCAGCACACAGGGGGACGGTTCACCCCTCCACTTT. As protein: CASSTQGDGSPLHF.

This clonotype was seen only a few times. The rearrangement uses TRBV7-9 and TRBJ2-1, with 10 positions matching TRBD2. The CDR3 totals 16 residues. V lost 4 bases to trimming and J lost 4 bases; unmatched junction nucleotides: 7. CDR1 is SEHNR, CDR2 FQNEAQ, per germline (reference sequence). For the CDR3, the DNA is TGTGCCAGCAGCTCGTCAGCGGGAGGGCCTTACAATGAGCAGTTCTTC. As protein: CASSSSAGGPYNEQFF. The full variable domain, its missing parts supplied by reference TRBV7-9 and TRBJ2-1, is DTGVSQNPRHKITKRGQNVTFRCDPISEHNRLYWYRQTLGQGPEFLTYFQNEAQLEKSRLLSDRFSAERPKGSFSTLEIQRTEQGDSAMYLCASSSSAGGPYNEQFFGPGTRLTVL.